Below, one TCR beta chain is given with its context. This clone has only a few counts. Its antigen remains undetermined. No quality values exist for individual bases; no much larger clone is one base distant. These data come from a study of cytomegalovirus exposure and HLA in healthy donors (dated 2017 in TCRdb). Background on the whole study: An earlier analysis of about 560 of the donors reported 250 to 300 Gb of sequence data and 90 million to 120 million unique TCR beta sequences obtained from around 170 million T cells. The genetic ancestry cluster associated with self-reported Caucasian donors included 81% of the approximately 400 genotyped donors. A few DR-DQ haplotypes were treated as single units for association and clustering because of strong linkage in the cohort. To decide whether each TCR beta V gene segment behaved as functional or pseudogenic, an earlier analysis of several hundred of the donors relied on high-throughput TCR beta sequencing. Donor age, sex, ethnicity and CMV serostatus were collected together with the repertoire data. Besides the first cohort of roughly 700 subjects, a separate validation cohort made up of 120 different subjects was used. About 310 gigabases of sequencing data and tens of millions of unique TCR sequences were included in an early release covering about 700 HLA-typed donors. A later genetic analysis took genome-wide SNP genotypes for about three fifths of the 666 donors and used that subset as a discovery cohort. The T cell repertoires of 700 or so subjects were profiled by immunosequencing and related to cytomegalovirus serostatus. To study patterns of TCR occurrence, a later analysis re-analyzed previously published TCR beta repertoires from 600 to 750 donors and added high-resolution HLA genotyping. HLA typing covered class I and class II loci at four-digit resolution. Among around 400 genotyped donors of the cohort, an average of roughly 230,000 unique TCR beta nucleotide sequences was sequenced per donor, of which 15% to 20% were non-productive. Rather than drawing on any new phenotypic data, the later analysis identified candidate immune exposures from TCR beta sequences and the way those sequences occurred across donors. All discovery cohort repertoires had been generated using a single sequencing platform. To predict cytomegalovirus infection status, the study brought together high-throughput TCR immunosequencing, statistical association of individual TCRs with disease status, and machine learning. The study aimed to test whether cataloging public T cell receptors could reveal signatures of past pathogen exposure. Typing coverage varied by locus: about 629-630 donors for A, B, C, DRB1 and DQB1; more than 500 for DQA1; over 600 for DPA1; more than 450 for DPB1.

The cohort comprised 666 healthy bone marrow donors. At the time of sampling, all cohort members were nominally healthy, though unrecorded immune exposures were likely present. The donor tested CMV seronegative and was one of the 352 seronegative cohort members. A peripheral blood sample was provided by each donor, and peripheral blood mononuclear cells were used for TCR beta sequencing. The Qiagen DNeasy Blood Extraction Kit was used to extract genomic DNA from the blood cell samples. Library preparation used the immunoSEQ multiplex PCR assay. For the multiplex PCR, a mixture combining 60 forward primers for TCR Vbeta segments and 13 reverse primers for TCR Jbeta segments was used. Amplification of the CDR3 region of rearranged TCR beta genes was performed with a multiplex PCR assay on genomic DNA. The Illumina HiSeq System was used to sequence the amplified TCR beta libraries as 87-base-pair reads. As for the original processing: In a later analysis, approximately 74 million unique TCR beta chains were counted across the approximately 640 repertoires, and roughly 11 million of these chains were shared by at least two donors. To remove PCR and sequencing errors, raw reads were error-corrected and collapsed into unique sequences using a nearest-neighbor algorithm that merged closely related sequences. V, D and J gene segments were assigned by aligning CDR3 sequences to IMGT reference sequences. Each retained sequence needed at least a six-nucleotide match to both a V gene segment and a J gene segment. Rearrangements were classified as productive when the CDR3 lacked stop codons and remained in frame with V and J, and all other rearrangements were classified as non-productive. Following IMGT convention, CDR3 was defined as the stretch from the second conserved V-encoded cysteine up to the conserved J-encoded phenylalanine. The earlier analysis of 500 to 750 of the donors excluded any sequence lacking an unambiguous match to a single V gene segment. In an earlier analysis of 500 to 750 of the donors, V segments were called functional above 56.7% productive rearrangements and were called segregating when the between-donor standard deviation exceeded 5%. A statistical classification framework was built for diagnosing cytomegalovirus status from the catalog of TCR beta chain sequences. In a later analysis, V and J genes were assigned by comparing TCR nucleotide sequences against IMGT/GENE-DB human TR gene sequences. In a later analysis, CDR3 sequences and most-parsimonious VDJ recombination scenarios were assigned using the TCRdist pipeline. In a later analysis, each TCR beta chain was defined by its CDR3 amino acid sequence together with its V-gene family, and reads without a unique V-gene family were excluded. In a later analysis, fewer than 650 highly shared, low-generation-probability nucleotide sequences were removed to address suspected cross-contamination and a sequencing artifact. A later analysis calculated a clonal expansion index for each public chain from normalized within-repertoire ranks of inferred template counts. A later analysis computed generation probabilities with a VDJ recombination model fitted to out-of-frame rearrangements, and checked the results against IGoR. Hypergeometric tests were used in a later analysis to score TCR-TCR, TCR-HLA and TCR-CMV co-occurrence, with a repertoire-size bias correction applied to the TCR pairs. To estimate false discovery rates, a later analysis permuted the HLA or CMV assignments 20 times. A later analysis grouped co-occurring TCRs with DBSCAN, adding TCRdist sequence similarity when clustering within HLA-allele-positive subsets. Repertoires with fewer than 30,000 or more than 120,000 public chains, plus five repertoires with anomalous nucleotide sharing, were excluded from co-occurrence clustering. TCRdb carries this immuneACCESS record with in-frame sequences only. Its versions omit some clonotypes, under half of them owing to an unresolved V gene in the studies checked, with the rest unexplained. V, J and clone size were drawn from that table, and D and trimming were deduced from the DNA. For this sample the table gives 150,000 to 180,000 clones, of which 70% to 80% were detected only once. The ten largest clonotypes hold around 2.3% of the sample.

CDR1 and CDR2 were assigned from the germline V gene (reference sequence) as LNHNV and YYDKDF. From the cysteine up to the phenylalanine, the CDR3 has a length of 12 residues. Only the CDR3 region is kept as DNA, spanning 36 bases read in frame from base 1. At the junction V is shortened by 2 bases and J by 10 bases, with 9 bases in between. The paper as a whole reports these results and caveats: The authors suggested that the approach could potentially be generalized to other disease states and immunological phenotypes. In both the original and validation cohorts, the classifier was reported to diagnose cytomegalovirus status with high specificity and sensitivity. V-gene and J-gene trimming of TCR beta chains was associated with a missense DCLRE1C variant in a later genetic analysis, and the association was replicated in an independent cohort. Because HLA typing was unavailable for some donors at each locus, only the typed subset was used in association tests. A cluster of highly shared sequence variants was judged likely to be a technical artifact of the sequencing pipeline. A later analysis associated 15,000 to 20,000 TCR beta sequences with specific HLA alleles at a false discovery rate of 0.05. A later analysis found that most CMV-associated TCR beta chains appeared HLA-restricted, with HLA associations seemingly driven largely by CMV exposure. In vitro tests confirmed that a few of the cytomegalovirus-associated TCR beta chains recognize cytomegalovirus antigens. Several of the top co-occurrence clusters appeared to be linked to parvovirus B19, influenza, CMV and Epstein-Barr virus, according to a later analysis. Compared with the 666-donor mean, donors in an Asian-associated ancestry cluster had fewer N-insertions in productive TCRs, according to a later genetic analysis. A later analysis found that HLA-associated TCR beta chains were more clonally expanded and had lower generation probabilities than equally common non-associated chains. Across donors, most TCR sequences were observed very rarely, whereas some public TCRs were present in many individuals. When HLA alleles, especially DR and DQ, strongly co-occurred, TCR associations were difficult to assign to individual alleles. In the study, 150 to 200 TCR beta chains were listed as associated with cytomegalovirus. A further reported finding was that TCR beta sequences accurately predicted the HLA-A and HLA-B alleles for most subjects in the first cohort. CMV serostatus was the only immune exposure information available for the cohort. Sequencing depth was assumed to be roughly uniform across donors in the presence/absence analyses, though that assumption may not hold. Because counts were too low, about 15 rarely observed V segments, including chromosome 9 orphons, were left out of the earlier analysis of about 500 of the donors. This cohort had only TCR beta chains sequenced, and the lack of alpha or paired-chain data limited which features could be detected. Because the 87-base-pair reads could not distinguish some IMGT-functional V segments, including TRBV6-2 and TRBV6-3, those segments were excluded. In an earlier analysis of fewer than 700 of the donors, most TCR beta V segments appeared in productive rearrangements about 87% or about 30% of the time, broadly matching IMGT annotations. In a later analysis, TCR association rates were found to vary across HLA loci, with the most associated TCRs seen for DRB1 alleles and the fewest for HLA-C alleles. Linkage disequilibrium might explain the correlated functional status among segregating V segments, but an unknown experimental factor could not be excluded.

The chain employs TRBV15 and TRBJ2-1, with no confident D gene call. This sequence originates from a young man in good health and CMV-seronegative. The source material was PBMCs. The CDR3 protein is CATSRRNGEQFF. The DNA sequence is TGTGCCACCAGCAGAAGGAACGGGGAGCAGTTCTTC.